The sequence of this T cell receptor (beta chain) was determined in a study of cytomegalovirus exposure and HLA in healthy donors. As for the study in general: Both the roughly 120 validation repertoires and the roughly 700 first-cohort repertoires used the same platform, as reported by a later analysis.

A note on this clone: What it recognizes is unknown.

Findings of the study overall: The TCR clusters that emerged in the first cohort tended, a later analysis found, to co-occur in the 120 or so validation repertoires. Most TCR sequences proved rare, with some public TCRs found in many donors.

CDR3 length: 13 amino acids. Trimming took 2 bases from V and 8 from J, leaving 13 bases between them. The germline CDR1 and CDR2 sequences are SGHNT and YENEEA. Only in-frame clones appear in the TCRdb table, and some are missing; sequencing was by immunoSEQ multiplex PCR. The sample has roughly 150,000 clones, just over 90% seen once. This rearrangement joins TRBV11-3 to TRBJ2-7, with D uncertain. This clonotype was obtained from a man younger than 30 in good health and CMV-seronegative. Sequencing input: PBMCs. The CDR3 nucleotides are TGTGCCAGCAGCTTATATGGGCAGTATCAGCAGTACGTC. Its protein is CASSLYGQYQQYV.